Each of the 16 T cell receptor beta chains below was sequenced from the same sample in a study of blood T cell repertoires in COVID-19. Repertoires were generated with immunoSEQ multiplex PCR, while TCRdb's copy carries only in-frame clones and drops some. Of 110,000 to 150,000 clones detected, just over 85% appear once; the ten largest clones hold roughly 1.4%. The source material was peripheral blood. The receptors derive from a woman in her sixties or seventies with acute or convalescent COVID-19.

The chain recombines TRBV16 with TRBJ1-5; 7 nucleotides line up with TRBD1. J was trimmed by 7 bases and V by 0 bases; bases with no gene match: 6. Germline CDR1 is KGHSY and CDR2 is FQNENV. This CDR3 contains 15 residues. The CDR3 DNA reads TGTGCCAGCAGCCAATCTCAGGGGGTGTGGCAGCCCCAGCATTTT. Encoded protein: CASSQSQGVWQPQHF.

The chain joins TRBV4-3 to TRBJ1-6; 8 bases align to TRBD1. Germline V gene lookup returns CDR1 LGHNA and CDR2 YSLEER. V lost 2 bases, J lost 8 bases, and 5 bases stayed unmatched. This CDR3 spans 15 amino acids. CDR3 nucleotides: TGCGCCAGCAGCCAAAGGACAGGGCGGCATTCACCCCTCCACTTT. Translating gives CASSQRTGRHSPLHF.

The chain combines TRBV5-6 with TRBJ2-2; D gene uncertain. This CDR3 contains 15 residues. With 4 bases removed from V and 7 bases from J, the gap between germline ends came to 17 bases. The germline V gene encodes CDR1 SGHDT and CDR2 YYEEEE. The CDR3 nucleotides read TGTGCCAGCAGCCGCTCCAGTCTTCCAGGCGGGGAGCTGTTTTTT. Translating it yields CASSRSSLPGGELFF.

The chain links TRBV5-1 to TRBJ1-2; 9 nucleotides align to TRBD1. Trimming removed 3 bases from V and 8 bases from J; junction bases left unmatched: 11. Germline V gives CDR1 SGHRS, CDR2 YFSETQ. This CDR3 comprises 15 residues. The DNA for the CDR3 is TGCGCCAGCAGCTCTAGGACAGGGGTATTCGAGGGCTACACCTTC. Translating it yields CASSSRTGVFEGYTF.

The CDR3 reads CASSKEGTGGTDTQYF. The CDR3 DNA sequence: TGTGCCAGCAGCAAAGAGGGGACAGGGGGCACAGATACGCAGTATTTT. V usage is TRBV21-1 and J usage is TRBJ2-3; TRBD1, the D gene given by the table, was not confirmed from the DNA. TRBV21-1 is an annotated pseudogene. The CDR3 extends over 16 amino acids.

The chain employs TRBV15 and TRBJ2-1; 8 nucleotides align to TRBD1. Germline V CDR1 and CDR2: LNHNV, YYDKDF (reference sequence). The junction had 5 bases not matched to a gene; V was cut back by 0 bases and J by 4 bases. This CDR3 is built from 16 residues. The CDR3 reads CATSRDQGARYNEQFF. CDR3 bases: TGTGCCACCAGCAGAGATCAGGGGGCTCGGTACAATGAGCAGTTCTTC.

The CDR3 is CASSLIQDPGRGRQETEAFF. For the CDR3, the DNA is TGTGCCAGCAGCTTAATCCAGGACCCCGGGAGGGGGCGCCAGGAAACTGAAGCTTTCTTT. The gene calls are TRBV7-6 and TRBJ1-1; TRBD1 matches 7 bases. V dropped 2 bases and J dropped 5; count of bases not matched to a gene: 23. This CDR3 is built from 20 residues. Germline assignment: CDR1 SGHVS and CDR2 FNYEAQ.

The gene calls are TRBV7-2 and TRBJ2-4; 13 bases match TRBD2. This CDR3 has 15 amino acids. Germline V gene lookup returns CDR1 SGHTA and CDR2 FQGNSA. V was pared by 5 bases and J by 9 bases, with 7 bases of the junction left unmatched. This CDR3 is CASSPGLAGRSIQYF. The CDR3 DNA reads TGTGCCAGCAGCCCGGGACTAGCGGGGAGGAGCATTCAGTACTTC.

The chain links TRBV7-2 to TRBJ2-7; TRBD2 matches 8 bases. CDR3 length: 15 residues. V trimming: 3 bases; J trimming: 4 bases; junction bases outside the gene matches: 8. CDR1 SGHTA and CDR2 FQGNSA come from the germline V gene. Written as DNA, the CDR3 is TGTGCCAGCAGCTTTACCGGGAGGGGGGGATACGAGCAGTACTTC. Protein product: CASSFTGRGGYEQYF.

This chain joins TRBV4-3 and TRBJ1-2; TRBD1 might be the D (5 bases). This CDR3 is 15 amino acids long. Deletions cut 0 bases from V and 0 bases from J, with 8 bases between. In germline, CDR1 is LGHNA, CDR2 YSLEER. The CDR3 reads CASSQEGGANYGYTF. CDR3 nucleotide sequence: TGCGCCAGCAGCCAAGAAGGAGGGGCTAACTATGGCTACACCTTC.

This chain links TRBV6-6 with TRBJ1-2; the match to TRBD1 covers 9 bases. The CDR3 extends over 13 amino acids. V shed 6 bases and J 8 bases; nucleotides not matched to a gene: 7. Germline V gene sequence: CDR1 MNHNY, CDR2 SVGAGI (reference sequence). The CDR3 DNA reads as TGTGCCAGCAGCCGGGGACAGGGTTACGGCTACACCTTC. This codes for CASSRGQGYGYTF.

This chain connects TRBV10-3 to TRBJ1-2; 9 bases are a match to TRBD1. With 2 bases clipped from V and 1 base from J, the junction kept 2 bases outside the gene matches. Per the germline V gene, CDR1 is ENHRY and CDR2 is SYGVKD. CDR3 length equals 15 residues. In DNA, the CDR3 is TGTGCCATCAGTGAGGGGACAGGGAATAACTATGGCTACACCTTC. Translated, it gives CAISEGTGNNYGYTF.

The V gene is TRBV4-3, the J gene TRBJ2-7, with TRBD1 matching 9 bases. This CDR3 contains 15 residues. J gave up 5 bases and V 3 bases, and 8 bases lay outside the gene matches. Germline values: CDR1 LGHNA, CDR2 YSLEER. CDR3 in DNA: TGCGCCAGCAGCCAGTGGACAGGGGCAGGGGACGAGCAGTACTTC. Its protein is CASSQWTGAGDEQYF.

The CDR3 DNA is TGTGCCAGCAGCCGGGGGCTGAGCTCCTACGAGCAGTACTTC. Translated, it gives CASSRGLSSYEQYF. The gene calls are TRBV3-1 (or the pseudogene TRBV3-2) and TRBJ2-7; weak D call: TRBD1 (6 bases). The germline V gene encodes CDR1 LGHDT and CDR2 YNNKEL (reference sequence). This CDR3 region has 14 residues. The V end lost 4 bases, the J end lost 0 bases, and 10 bases lay between the germline ends.

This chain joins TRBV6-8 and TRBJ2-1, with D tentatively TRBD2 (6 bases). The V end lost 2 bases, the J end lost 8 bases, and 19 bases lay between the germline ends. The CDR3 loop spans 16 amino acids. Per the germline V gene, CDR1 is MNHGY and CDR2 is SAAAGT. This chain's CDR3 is CASSYPEKGPGDEQFF. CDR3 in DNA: TGTGCCAGCAGTTACCCTGAGAAGGGTCCGGGGGATGAGCAGTTCTTC.

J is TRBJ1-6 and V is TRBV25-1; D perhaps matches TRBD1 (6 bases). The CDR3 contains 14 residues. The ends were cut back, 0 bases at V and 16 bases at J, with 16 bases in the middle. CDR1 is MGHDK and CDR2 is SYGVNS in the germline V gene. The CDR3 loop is CASSEYGDGQLLHF. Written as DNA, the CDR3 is TGTGCCAGCAGTGAATATGGGGATGGACAGTTACTCCACTTT.